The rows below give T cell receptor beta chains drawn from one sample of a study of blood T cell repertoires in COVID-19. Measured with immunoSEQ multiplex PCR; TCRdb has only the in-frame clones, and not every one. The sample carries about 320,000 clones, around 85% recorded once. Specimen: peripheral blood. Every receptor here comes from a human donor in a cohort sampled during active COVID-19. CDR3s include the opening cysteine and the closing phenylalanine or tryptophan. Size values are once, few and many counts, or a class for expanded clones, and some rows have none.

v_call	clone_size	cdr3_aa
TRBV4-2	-	CASSQDLIGQRFTEAFF
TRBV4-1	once	CASSQVELEKAFF
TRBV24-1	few	CATSGALGANTGELFF
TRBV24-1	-	CATSPLAGGINEQFF
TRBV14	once	CASSQGGLALGQYF
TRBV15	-	CATSYGTLGTGKGEQYF
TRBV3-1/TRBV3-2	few	CASSPGVGRVYLYEQYF
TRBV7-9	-	CASSNLRDTQYF
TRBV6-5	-	CASSYSGISTDTQYF
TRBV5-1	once	CASSSSGGLYEQYF
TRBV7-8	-	CASRQVGTYTDTQYF
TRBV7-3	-	CATRDRANTGELFF
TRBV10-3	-	CAISGTGEDTEAFF
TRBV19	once	CATCSGSSNTQYF
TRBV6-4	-	CASSRLAGYNEQFF
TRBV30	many	CAWQIGQGLGEQYF
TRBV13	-	CASSFWSRRNTDTQYF
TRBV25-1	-	CASSVGVYNEQFF
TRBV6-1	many	CASSENYLGQYF
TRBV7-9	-	CASSLKLDTQYF
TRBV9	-	CASSVVGEGYYEQYF
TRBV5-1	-	CASSLLLAGGDEQFF
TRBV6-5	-	CASRGPGTGYNEQFF
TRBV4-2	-	CASSQGDLNTGELFF
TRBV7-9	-	CASSLAAANYGYTF
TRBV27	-	CASSSTYEQYF
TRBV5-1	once	CASRALIDNYGYTF
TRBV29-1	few	CSARTADQPQHF
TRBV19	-	CASRPPFGGADHTDTQYF
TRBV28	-	CASNFMAGKDEQYF
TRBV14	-	CASSLNTGGEQYF
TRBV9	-	CASSAASLHNNEKLFF
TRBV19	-	CASSKRQGGEETQYF